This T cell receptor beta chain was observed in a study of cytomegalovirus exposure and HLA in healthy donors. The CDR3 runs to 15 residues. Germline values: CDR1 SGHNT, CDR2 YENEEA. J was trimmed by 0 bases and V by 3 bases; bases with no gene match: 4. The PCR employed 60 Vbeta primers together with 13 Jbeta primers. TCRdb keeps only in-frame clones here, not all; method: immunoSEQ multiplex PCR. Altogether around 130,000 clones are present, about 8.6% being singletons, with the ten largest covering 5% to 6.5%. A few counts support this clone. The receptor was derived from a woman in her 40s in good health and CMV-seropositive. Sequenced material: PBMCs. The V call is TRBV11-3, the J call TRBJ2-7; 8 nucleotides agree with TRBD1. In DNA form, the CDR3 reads TGTGCCAGCAGCTTCGGGACAGGTAGCTCCTACGAGCAGTACTTC. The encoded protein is CASSFGTGSSYEQYF.